This T cell receptor (beta chain) is drawn from a study of T-cell reconstitution after alpha-beta-depleted transplantation in children. This clonotype came up a few times. Antigen unknown. Study-level points and caveats: The high TCRbeta diversity at day 60 in some patients came from surviving recipient T cells and thymic progenitors. The main origin of T-cell counts and diversity one year after transplant was newly produced T cells. Alpha-beta T cells present about two months after transplant were reported to originate from several hundred expanded graft clones.

It was with unique molecular identifiers that the TCRbeta library was prepared. TCRdb redid the calling of the PCR reads with MiXCR, one entry per CDR3 protein. The table records about 510,000 distinct CDR3 sequences, more than 9.5% of them present only once. The TCR was taken from a female patient aged 2-15 years who had a stem cell transplant for aplastic anemia, so the T cells may come from the graft donor. Sample: PBMCs, mostly from graft donor cells, taken 180 days after TCRalphabeta/CD19-depleted stem cell transplant.

CDR3 nucleotides: TGTGCCAGCAGGGAGACCGGGACTAGCGGGACCGGCGAGCAGTTCTTC. Its translation: CASRETGTSGTGEQFF. V gene TRBV12-3 or TRBV12-4 combines with J gene TRBJ2-1; TRBD2 aligns across 13 bases. The V gene end was trimmed by 6 bases and the J gene end by 10 bases; junction bases not matched to a gene: 12. The CDR3 extends over 16 amino acids.